Sequencing of this T cell receptor (beta chain) was carried out in a study of blood T cell repertoires in COVID-19. Germline V gene sequence: CDR1 LNHDA, CDR2 SQIVND (reference sequence). Trimming shortened V by 5 bases and J by 4 bases, and 8 bases separated the two germline ends. The CDR3 has 13 amino acids. Clones were read by immunoSEQ multiplex PCR, and TCRdb kept only the in-frame ones, dropping some. Of about 100,000 clones listed, 85% are singletons. The origin of this receptor is a woman aged 70 to 79 with active or convalescent COVID-19. The sample was peripheral blood. The rearrangement joins TRBV19 to TRBJ2-2; D may be TRBD1 (5 bases). The CDR3 DNA sequence: TGTGCCAGTAGTGTAACAGGCACCGGGGAGCTGTTTTTT. The encoded protein is CASSVTGTGELFF.